A selection of T cell receptor beta chains follows, all from one sample in a study of CD8 T cells in ankylosing spondylitis. One entry per CDR3 protein, called by TCRdb with MiXCR from the 5' RACE reads. Seen here are some 250,000 distinct CDR3 sequences, approximately 11% observed once, and the top ten hold about 6.8%. What was sequenced was blood, either unsorted or a sorted T cell fraction (not recorded which). The receptors were gathered from a male donor with ankylosing spondylitis or in good health (not recorded which). CDR3s leave out the opening cysteine and the closing phenylalanine or tryptophan. The order of the fields is CDR3 length, V gene, J gene, D gene, CDR3 protein. A D gene is named only where the DNA matches it firmly.

cdr3_length: 13; v_call: TRBV20-1; j_call: TRBJ1-1; d_call: .; cdr3_aa: SAFDSGTGNTEAF
cdr3_length: 11; v_call: TRBV20-1; j_call: TRBJ2-7; d_call: .; cdr3_aa: SARVWGSNEQY
cdr3_length: 12; v_call: TRBV12-5; j_call: TRBJ2-3; d_call: .; cdr3_aa: ASAPFGRADTQY
cdr3_length: 14; v_call: TRBV27; j_call: TRBJ2-1; d_call: TRBD2; cdr3_aa: ASSLSGGPTYNEQF
cdr3_length: 15; v_call: TRBV6-1; j_call: TRBJ2-2; d_call: .; cdr3_aa: ASTPRGAEEATGELF
cdr3_length: 12; v_call: TRBV12-3/TRBV12-4; j_call: TRBJ1-5; d_call: .; cdr3_aa: ASSFRGFAQPQH
cdr3_length: 13; v_call: TRBV5-1; j_call: TRBJ2-1; d_call: TRBD1; cdr3_aa: ASSLDRGREGEQF
cdr3_length: 13; v_call: TRBV7-3; j_call: TRBJ2-7; d_call: .; cdr3_aa: ASSFQGEGTYEQY
cdr3_length: 11; v_call: TRBV5-1; j_call: TRBJ2-5; d_call: .; cdr3_aa: ASSLAPSQTQY
cdr3_length: 10; v_call: TRBV12-3/TRBV12-4; j_call: TRBJ2-7; d_call: .; cdr3_aa: ASSFLGGGKY
cdr3_length: 12; v_call: TRBV5-1; j_call: TRBJ2-7; d_call: .; cdr3_aa: ASSPLTGSHEQY
cdr3_length: 13; v_call: TRBV11-2; j_call: TRBJ2-7; d_call: .; cdr3_aa: ASSLLPQESYEQY
cdr3_length: 11; v_call: TRBV12-3/TRBV12-4; j_call: TRBJ1-1; d_call: .; cdr3_aa: ASSLWGMTEAF
cdr3_length: 10; v_call: TRBV12-3/TRBV12-4; j_call: TRBJ2-5; d_call: .; cdr3_aa: ASSPYGETQY
cdr3_length: 14; v_call: TRBV3-1; j_call: TRBJ2-2; d_call: .; cdr3_aa: ASSPGSDSYTGELF
cdr3_length: 13; v_call: TRBV20-1; j_call: TRBJ2-5; d_call: TRBD2; cdr3_aa: SARGGASGPQTQY
cdr3_length: 13; v_call: TRBV28; j_call: TRBJ2-5; d_call: .; cdr3_aa: ASSPRRGLIETQY
cdr3_length: 13; v_call: TRBV6-4; j_call: TRBJ2-3; d_call: .; cdr3_aa: ASSDGAHSTDTQY
cdr3_length: 13; v_call: TRBV10-3; j_call: TRBJ2-2; d_call: TRBD1; cdr3_aa: AILTGAVDTGELF
cdr3_length: 12; v_call: TRBV20-1; j_call: TRBJ1-2; d_call: .; cdr3_aa: SAGAGQAYYGYT
cdr3_length: 14; v_call: TRBV6-5; j_call: TRBJ1-6; d_call: .; cdr3_aa: ASSYSPGPINSPLH
cdr3_length: 13; v_call: TRBV5-1; j_call: TRBJ1-5; d_call: .; cdr3_aa: ASSLGTGINQPQH
cdr3_length: 13; v_call: TRBV15; j_call: TRBJ1-5; d_call: .; cdr3_aa: ATSRDEPVNQPQH
cdr3_length: 12; v_call: TRBV29-1; j_call: TRBJ2-1; d_call: .; cdr3_aa: SVDPGQWGDEQF